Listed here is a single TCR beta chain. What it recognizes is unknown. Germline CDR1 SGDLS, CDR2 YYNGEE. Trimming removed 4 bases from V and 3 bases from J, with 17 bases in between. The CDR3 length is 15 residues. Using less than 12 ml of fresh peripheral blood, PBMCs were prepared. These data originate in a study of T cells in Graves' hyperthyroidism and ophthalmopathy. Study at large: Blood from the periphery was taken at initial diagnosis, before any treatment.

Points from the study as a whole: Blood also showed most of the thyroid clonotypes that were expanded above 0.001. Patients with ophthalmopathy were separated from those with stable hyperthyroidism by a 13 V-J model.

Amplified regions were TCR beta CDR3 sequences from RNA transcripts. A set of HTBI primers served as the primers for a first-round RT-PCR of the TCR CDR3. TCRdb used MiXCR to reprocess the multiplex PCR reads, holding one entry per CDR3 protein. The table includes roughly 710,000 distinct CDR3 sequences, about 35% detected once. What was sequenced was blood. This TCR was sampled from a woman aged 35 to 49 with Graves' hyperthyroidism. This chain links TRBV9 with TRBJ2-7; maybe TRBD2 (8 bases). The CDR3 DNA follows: TGTGCCAGCAGCCCGGGGGGGACAGCCCTCTACGAGCAGTACTTC. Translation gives CASSPGGTALYEQYF. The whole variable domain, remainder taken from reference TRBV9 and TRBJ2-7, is DSGVTQTPKHLITATGQRVTLRCSPRSGDLSVYWYQQSLDQGLQFLIQYYNGEERAKGNILERFSAQQFPDLHSELNLSSLELGDSALYFCASSPGGTALYEQYFGPGTRLTVT.